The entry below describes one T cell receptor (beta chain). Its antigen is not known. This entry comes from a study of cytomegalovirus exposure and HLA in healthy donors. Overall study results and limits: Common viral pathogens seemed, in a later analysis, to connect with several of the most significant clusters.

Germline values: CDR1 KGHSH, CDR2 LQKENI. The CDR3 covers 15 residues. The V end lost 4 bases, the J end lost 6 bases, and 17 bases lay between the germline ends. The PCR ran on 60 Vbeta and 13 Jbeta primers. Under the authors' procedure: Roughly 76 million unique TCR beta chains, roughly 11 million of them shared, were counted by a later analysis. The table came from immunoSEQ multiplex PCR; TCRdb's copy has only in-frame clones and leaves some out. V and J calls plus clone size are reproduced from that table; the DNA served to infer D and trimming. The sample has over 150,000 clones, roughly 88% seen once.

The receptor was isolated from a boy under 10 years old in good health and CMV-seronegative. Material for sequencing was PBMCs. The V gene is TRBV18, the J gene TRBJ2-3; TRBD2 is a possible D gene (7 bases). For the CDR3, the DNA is TGTGCCAGCTCACGCCTCGGAGGGGGGGCCGATACGCAGTATTTT. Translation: CASSRLGGGADTQYF.